This TCR beta chain was captured in a study of T cells after yellow fever vaccination. General study results and limits: Reappearing after the booster were most of the clones from primary vaccination (about 96% CD4, approximately 85% CD8). A faster peak, day 5 versus 15, was reached by the weaker secondary response.

TCRdb used MiXCR to reprocess the 5' RACE reads, holding one entry per CDR3 protein. This sample has 300,000 to 400,000 distinct CDR3 sequences, with roughly 10% found just once. The length of the CDR3 is 17 residues. The germline CDR1 and CDR2 sequences are ENHRY and SYGVKD. The trim removed 8 bases at V and 4 bases at J, leaving 14 bases unmatched. Concerning this clonotype: Its specificity is not known.

The receptor was derived from a man younger than 35 who received the YFV17D yellow fever vaccine. The specimen comprised CD4+ T cells sorted from PBMCs, sampled 45 days after the yellow fever booster vaccination. The genes are TRBV10-3 and TRBJ2-6; 7 positions match TRBD1. The chain's CDR3 is CAIQVQGTVTGANVLTF. The CDR3 nucleotides are TGTGCCATCCAGGTTCAGGGGACAGTGACAGGGGCCAACGTCCTGACTTTC.